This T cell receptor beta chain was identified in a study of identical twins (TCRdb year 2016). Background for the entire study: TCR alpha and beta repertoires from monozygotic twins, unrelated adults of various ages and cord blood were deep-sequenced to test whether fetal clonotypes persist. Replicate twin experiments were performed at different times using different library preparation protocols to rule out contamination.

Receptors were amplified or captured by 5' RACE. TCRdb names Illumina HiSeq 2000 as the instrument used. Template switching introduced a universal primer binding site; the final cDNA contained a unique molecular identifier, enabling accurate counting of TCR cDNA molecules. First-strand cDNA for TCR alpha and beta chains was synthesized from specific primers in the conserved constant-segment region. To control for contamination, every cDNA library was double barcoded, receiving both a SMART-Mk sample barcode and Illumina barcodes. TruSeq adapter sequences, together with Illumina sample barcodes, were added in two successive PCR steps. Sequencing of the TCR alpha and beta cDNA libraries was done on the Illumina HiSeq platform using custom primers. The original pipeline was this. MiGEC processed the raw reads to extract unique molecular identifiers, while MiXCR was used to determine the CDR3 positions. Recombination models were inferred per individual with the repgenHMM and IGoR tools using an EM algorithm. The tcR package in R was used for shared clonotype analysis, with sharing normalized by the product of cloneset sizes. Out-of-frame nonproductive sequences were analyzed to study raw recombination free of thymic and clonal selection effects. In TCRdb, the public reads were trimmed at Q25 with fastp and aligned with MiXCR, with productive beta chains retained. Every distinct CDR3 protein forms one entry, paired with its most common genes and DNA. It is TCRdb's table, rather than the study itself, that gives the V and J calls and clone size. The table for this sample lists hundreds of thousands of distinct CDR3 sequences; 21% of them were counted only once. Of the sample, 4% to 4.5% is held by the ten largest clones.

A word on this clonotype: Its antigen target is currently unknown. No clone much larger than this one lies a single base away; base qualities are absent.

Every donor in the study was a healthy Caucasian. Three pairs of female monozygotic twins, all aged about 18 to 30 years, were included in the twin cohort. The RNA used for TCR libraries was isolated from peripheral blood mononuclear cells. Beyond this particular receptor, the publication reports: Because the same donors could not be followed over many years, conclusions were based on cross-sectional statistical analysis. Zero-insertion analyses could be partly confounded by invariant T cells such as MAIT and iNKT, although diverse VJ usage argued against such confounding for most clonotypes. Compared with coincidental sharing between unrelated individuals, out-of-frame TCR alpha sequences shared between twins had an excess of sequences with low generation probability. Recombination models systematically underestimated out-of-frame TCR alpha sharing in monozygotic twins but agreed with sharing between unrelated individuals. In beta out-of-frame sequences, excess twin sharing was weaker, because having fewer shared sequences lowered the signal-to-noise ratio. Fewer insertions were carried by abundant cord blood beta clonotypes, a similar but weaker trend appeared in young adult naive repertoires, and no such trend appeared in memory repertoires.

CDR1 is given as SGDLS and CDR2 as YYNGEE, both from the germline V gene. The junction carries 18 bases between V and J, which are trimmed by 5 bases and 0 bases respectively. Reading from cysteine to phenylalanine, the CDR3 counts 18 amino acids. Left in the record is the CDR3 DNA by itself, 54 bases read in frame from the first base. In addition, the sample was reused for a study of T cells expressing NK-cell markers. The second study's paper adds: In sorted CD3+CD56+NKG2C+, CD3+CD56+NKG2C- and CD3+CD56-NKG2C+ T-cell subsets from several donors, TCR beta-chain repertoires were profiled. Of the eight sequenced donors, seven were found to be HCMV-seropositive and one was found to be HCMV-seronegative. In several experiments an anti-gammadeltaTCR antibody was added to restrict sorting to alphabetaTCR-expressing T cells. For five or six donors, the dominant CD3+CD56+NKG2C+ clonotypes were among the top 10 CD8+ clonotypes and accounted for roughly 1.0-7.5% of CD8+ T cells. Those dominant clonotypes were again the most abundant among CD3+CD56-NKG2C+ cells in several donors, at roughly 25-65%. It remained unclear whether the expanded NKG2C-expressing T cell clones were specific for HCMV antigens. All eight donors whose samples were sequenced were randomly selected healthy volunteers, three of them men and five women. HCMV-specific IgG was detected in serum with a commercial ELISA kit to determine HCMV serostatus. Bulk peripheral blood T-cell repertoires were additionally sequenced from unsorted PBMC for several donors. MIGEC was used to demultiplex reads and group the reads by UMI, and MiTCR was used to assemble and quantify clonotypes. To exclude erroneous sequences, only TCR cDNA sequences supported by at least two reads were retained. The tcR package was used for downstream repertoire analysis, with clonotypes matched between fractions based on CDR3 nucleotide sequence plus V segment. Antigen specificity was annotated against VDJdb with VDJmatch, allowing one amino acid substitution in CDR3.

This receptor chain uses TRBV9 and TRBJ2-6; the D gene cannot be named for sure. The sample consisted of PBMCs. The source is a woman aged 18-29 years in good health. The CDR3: CASSASLKGSSGANVLTF. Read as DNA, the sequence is TGTGCCAGCAGTGCAAGTCTCAAGGGAAGCTCTGGGGCCAACGTCCTGACTTTC.